The 13 T cell receptor beta chains below come from one sample, sequenced in a study. MiXCR, applied by TCRdb to the 5' RACE reads, yields one record per CDR3 protein. The table shows around 44,000 distinct CDR3 sequences, with approximately 28% occurring only once. The material sequenced was tumor-infiltrating memory CD4+ T cells sorted from the breast tumor. Subset here: memory CD4+ T cells, CD4+CD45RO+CD25-. These receptors were obtained from a female donor with breast cancer.

The chain is built from TRBV5-5 and TRBJ1-2; D gene unclear. The CDR3 runs to 13 residues. V dropped 3 bases and J dropped 6 bases, with 12 bases sitting between them. The germline V gene encodes CDR1 SGHKS and CDR2 YYEKEE (reference sequence). The CDR3 protein is CASSSNPLNGYTF. The CDR3 DNA sequence: TGTGCCAGCAGCTCAAACCCGCTTAATGGCTACACCTTC.

This clonotype was observed a handful of times. The chain uses TRBV5-6 and TRBJ2-7; 7 bases agree with TRBD1. This CDR3 is 14 amino acids long. Germline values: CDR1 SGHDT, CDR2 YYEEEE. After removal of 3 bases from V and 2 bases from J, the junction contained 5 bases not matched to a gene. The CDR3 DNA reads as TGTGCCAGCAGCTCGGGACAGTTGACCTACGAGCAGTACTTC. This sequence encodes CASSSGQLTYEQYF. Full variable domain (remainder filled in from reference TRBV5-6 and TRBJ2-7): DAGVTQSPTHLIKTRGQQVTLRCSPKSGHDTVSWYQQALGQGPQFIFQYYEEEERQRGNFPDRFSGHQFPNYSSELNVNALLLGDSALYLCASSSGQLTYEQYFGPGTRLTVT.

V and J are TRBV27 and TRBJ2-1; D unresolved. The CDR3 totals 14 residues. Germline V lookup: CDR1 MNHEY, CDR2 SMNVEV (reference sequence). V dropped 5 bases and J dropped 6 bases, with 14 bases sitting between them. Here the CDR3 DNA reads TGTGCCAGCAGTCCCTGGGATGTCGGCAATGAGCAGTTCTTC. Translating gives CASSPWDVGNEQFF.

This clonotype has more than one count but fewer than ten. The chain joins TRBV5-1 to TRBJ2-7; TRBD1 matches 9 bases. V was clipped by 4 bases and J by 4 bases; unmatched bases: 6. Germline CDR1 reads SGHRS; CDR2 reads YFSETQ. The CDR3 sequence is 14 residues long. CDR3 bases: TGCGCCAGCAGCGACACAGGGGGCGGTTACGAGCAGTACTTC. Translating gives CASSDTGGGYEQYF.

This clonotype was counted between two and nine times. The chain links TRBV7-8 to TRBJ2-5; TRBD2 is a possible D gene (6 bases). In germline, CDR1 is SGHVS, CDR2 FQNEAQ. The CDR3 runs 13 residues. V lost 3 bases and J 4 bases, leaving 9 bases between the germline ends. The CDR3 spells CASSFGGGETQYF. CDR3 nucleotides: TGTGCCAGCAGCTTTGGGGGAGGAGAGACCCAGTACTTC.

J is TRBJ2-3 and V is TRBV20-1, with 8 bases matching TRBD2. Germline V gene sequence: CDR1 DFQATT, CDR2 SNEGSKA (reference sequence). The CDR3 runs to 15 residues. V shed 6 bases, J shed 0 bases, and the junction held 8 bases outside the gene matches. The CDR3 DNA reads TGCAGTGCGCTAGAGTCGGGAGGGAGCACAGATACGCAGTATTTT. The encoded protein is CSALESGGSTDTQYF.

This clonotype was recorded many times. The chain links TRBV7-2 to TRBJ1-1; a weak D match, TRBD1 (6 bases). Trimming removed 5 bases from V and 10 bases from J, with 17 bases in between. Looked up from germline, CDR1 is SGHTA and CDR2 is FQGNSA. The CDR3 contains 13 residues. Here the CDR3 DNA reads TGTGCCAGCAGCCCTGACAGGCGGTGGGGAGCTTTCTTT. Protein sequence: CASSPDRRWGAFF.

This clonotype was detected only a few times. The V and J genes are TRBV5-1 and TRBJ2-5; TRBD1 matches at 9 bases. The germline V gene has CDR1 SGHRS and CDR2 YFSETQ. Trimming at V came to 4 bases and at J to 4 bases, leaving 5 bases not matched to a gene. This CDR3 is built from 14 residues. CDR3 nucleotides: TGCGCCAGCAGCGGCACAGGGGGCCGAGAGACCCAGTACTTC. This encodes CASSGTGGRETQYF.

The chain carries TRBV20-1 and TRBJ2-7; 7 nucleotides match TRBD1. The V gene's germline CDR1 is DFQATT and CDR2 SNEGSKA (reference sequence). The CDR3 is made up of 15 amino acids. Losses at the gene ends were 4 bases for V and 4 bases for J; bases not matched to a gene: 13. The CDR3 DNA sequence: TGCAGTGCTAAATTGACAGGGTTTCCACATTACGAGCAGTACTTC. Protein product: CSAKLTGFPHYEQYF.

By share, this clonotype ranks as medium-sized. The rearrangement uses TRBV29-1 and TRBJ2-7, with 12 bases matching TRBD2. V was pared by 3 bases and J by 5 bases, with 5 bases of the junction left unmatched. The CDR3 loop spans 14 amino acids. Looked up from germline, CDR1 is SQVTM and CDR2 is ANQGSEA. CDR3 sequence (DNA): TGCAGCGTTGATGGTTGGACTAGCGGGAACGAGCAGTACTTC. It translates to CSVDGWTSGNEQYF.

This clonotype was counted a few times. The CDR3 protein is CASSDLYEQYF. The CDR3 DNA follows: TGCGCCAGCAGCGACCTCTACGAGCAGTACTTC. This chain uses TRBV5-1 with TRBJ2-7; D gene ambiguous. The CDR3 runs to 11 residues. Between the trimmed V and J ends, which lost 4 bases and 3 bases, there was a span of 5 bases. Germline-derived CDR1 and CDR2 are SGHRS and YFSETQ.

Here the CDR3 reads CATSGGFASTDTQYF. CDR3 bases: TGTGCCACCAGTGGCGGATTTGCTAGCACAGATACGCAGTATTTT. The V and J genes are TRBV24-1 and TRBJ2-3; no reliable D call. Per the germline V gene, CDR1 is KGHDR and CDR2 is SFDVKD. Trimming stripped 5 bases from V and 0 bases from J, with 11 bases between. The CDR3 is made up of 15 amino acids.

The sample holds many counts of this clonotype. The chain uses TRBV20-1 and TRBJ2-5; D remains ambiguous. The germline V gene has CDR1 DFQATT and CDR2 SNEGSKA (reference sequence). The V gene lost 1 base and the J gene lost 1 base, with 7 bases spanning the gap. The CDR3 runs 13 residues. The CDR3 DNA reads as TGCAGTGCTAGAGTACAGATCCAAGAGACCCAGTACTTC. This encodes CSARVQIQETQYF.